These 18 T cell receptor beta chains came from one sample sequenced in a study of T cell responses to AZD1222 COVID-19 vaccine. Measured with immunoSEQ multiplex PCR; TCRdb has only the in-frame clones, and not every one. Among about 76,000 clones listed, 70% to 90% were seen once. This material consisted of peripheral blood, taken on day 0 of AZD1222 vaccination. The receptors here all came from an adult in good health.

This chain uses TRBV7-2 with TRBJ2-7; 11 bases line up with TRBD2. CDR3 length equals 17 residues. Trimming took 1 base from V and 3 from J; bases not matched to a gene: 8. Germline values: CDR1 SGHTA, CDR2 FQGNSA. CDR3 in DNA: TGTGCCAGCAGCTTAGGCCCACTAGCGGGGGCCGTCTACGAGCAGTACGTC. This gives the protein CASSLGPLAGAVYEQYV.

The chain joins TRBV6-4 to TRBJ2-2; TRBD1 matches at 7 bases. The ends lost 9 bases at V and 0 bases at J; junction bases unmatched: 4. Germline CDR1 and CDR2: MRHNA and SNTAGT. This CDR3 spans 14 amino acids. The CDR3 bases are TGTGCCAGTGGGACAGACCCGAACACCGGGGAGCTGTTTTTT. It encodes CASGTDPNTGELFF.

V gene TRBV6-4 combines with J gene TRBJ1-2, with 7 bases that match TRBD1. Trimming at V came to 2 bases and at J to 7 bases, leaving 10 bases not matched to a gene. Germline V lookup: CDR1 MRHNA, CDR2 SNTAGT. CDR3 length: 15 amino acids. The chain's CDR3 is CASSDTGQALGGYTF. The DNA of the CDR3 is TGTGCCAGCAGTGACACCGGACAGGCCCTGGGTGGCTACACCTTC.

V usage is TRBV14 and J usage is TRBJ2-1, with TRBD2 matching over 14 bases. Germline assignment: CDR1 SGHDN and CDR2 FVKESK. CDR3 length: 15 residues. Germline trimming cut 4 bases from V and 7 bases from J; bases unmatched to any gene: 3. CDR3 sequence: CASSPGLAGENEQFF. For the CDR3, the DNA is TGTGCCAGCAGCCCGGGACTAGCGGGGGAAAATGAGCAGTTCTTC.

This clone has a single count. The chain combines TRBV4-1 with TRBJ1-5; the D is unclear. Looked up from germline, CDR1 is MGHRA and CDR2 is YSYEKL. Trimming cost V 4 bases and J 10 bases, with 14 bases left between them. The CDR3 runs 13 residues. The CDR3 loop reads CASSPPPSGPQHF. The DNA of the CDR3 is TGCGCCAGCAGCCCGCCCCCTTCGGGACCCCAGCATTTT.

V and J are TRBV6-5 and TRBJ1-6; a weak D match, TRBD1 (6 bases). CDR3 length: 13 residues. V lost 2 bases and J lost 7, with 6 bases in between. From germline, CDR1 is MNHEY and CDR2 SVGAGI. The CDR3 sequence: CASSYGQNSPLHF. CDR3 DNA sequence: TGTGCCAGCAGTTACGGACAGAATTCACCCCTCCACTTT.

In DNA, the CDR3 is TGTGCCAGCAGCTTAGGCCACCCACTCAGAGGTGGGAATGAAAAACTGTTTTTT. It is translated as CASSLGHPLRGGNEKLFF. The genes are TRBV7-8 and TRBJ1-4; the D is unclear. Germline-derived CDR1 and CDR2 are SGHVS and FQNEAQ. Trimming cost V 1 base and J 5 bases, with 20 bases left between them. The CDR3 is 18 amino acids.

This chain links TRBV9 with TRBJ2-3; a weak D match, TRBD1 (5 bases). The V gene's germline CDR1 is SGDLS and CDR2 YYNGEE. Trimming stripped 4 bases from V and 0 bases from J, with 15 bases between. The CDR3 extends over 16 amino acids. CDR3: CASSPFTGFSTDTQYF. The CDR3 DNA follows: TGTGCCAGCAGCCCCTTTACAGGATTTAGCACAGATACGCAGTATTTT.

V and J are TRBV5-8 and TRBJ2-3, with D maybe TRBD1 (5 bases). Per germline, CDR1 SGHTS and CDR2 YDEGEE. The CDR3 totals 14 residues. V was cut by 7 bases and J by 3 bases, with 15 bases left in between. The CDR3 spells CASPRRGGTDTQYF. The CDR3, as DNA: TGTGCCAGCCCTCGTAGGGGTGGAACAGATACGCAGTATTTT. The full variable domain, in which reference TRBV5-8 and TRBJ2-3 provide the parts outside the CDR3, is EAGVTQSPTHLIKTRGQQATLRCSPISGHTSVYWYQQALGLGLQFLLWYDEGEERNRGNFPPRFSGRQFPNYSSELNVNALELEDSALYLCASPRRGGTDTQYFGPGTRLTVL.

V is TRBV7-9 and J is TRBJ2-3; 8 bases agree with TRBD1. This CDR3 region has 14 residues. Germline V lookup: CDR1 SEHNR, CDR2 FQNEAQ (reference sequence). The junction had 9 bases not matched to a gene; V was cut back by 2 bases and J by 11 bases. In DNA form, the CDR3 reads TGTGCCAGCAGCTTATCAGGGGGCACTACACAGCAGTATTTT. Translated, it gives CASSLSGGTTQQYF.

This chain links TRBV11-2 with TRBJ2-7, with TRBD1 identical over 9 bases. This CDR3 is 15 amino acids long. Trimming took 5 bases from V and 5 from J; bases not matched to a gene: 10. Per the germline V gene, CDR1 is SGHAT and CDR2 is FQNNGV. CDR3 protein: CASSPGTGIKDEQYV. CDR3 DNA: TGTGCCAGCAGCCCCGGGACAGGGATCAAGGACGAGCAGTACGTC.

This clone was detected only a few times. Written as DNA, the CDR3 is TGTGCCAGCAGCTTAGCCGGGACACCCGGAAACACCATATATTTT. It encodes CASSLAGTPGNTIYF. This rearrangement joins TRBV13 to TRBJ1-3; possibly TRBD1 for D (6 bases). Germline V gene lookup returns CDR1 PRHDT and CDR2 FYEKMQ (reference sequence). The CDR3 is 15 amino acids. Trimming removed 1 base from V and 4 bases from J, with 11 bases in between.

The CDR3 spells CASSPEGGGSGQETQYF. The CDR3 coding sequence is TGTGCCAGTAGTCCCGAGGGGGGGGGCTCCGGTCAAGAGACCCAGTACTTC. The chain uses TRBV19 and TRBJ2-5, with D possibly matching TRBD2 (7 bases). Looked up from germline, CDR1 is LNHDA and CDR2 is SQIVND (reference sequence). The V end was cut by 5 bases, the J end by 2 bases, with 21 bases between. There are 17 residues in the CDR3.

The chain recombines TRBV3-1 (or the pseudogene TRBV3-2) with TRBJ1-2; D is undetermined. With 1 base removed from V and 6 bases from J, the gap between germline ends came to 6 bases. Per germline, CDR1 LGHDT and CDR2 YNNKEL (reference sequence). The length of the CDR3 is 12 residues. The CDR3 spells CASSQVPHGYTF. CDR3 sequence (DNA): TGTGCCAGCAGCCAAGTTCCTCATGGCTACACCTTC.

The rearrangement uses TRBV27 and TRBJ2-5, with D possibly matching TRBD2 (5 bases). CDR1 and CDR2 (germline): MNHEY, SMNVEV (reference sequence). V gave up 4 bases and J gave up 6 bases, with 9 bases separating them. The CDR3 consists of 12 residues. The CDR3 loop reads CASSSSRQTQYF. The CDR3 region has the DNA TGTGCCAGCAGTTCTAGCCGACAGACCCAGTACTTC.

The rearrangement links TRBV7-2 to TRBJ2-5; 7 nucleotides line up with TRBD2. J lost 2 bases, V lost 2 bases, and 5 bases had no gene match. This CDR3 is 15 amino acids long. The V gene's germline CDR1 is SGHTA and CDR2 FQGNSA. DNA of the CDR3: TGTGCCAGCAGCTTATCTGGGGGGGGGCAAGAGACCCAGTACTTC. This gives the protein CASSLSGGGQETQYF.

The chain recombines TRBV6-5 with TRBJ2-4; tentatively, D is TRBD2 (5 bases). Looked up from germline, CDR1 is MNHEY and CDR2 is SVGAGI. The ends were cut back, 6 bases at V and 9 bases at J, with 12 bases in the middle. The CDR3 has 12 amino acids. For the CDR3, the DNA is TGTGCCAGCAGCCCGCGGAGCGGCATTCAGTACTTC. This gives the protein CASSPRSGIQYF.

CDR3 coding DNA: TGCAGTGCTGGTGGACAGGTGTCTGGAAACACCATATATTTT. Residues: CSAGGQVSGNTIYF. The rearrangement joins TRBV20-1 to TRBJ1-3; 7 nucleotides match TRBD1. The ends lost 5 bases at V and 1 base at J; junction bases unmatched: 5. Germline values: CDR1 DFQATT, CDR2 SNEGSKA (reference sequence). CDR3 size: 14 residues.